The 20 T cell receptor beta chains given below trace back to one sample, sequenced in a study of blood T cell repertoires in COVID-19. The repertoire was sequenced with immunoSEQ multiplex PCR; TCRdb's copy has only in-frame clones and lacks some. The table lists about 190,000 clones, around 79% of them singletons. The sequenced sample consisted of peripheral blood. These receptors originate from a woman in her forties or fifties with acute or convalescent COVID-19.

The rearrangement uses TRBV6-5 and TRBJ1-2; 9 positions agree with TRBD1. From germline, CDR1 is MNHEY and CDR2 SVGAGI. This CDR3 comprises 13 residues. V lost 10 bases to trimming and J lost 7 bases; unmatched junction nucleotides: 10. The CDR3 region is CAIRGTGRSGYTF. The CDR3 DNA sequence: TGTGCCATACGCGGGACAGGGCGATCTGGCTACACCTTC.

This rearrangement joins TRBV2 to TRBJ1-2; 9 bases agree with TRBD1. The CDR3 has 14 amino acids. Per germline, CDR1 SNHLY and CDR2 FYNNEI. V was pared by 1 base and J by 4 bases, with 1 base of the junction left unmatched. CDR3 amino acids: CASSEEGQGYGYTF. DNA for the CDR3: TGTGCCAGCAGTGAAGAGGGACAGGGCTATGGCTACACCTTC.

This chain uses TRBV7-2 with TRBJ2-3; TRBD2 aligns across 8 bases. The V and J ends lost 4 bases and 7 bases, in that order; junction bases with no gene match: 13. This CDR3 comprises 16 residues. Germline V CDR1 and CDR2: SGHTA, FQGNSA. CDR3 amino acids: CASSSQGAGAQNTQYF. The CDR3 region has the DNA TGTGCCAGCAGCTCACAAGGAGCGGGGGCTCAAAATACGCAGTATTTT. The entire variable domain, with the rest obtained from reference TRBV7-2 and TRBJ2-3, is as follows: GAGVSQSPSNKVTEKGKDVELRCDPISGHTALYWYRQSLGQGLEFLIYFQGNSAPDKSGLPSDRFSAERTGGSVSTLTIQRTQQEDSAVYLCASSSQGAGAQNTQYFGPGTRLTVL.

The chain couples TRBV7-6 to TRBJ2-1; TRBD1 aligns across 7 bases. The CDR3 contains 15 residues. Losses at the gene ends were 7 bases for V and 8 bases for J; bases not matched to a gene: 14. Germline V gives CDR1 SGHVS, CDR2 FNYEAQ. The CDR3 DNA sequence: TGTGCCAGCACCCCGAAGGGGGCTATTGTCGATGAGCAGTTCTTC. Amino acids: CASTPKGAIVDEQFF.

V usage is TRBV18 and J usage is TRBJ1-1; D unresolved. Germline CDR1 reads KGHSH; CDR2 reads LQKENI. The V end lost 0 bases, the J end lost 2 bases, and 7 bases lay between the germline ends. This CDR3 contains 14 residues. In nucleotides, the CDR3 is TGTGCCAGCTCACCACCGTCTCTAAACACTGAAGCTTTCTTT. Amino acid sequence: CASSPPSLNTEAFF.

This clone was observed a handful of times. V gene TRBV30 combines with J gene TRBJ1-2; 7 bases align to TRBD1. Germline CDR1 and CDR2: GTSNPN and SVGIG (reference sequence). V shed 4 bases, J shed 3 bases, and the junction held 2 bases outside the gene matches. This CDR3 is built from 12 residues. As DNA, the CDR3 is TGTGCCTGGACAACAGGGGACTATGGCTACACCTTC. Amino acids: CAWTTGDYGYTF.

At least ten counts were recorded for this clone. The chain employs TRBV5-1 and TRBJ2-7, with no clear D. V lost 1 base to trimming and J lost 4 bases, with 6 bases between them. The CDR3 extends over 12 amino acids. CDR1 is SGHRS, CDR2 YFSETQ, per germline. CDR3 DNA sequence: TGCGCCAGCAGCTTGTCAGGATACGAGCAGTACTTC. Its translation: CASSLSGYEQYF.

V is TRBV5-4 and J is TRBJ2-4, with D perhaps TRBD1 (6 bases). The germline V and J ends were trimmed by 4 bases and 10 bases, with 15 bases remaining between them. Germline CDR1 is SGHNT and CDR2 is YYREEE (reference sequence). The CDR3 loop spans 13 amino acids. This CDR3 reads CASSHDRSNIQYF. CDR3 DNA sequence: TGTGCCAGCAGCCACGACAGGTCCAATATTCAGTACTTC.

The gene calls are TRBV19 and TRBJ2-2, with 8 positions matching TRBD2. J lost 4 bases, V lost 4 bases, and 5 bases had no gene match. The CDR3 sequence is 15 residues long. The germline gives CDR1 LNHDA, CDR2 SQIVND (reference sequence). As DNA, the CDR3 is TGTGCCAGTAGTACCGGGGGGGCCGGCACCGGGGAGCTGTTTTTT. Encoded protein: CASSTGGAGTGELFF.

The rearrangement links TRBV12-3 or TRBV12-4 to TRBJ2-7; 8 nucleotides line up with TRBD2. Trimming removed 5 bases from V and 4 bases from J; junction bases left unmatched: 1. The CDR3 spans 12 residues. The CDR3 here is CASSRGGYEQYF. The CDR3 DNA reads TGTGCCAGCAGTCGGGGGGGTTACGAGCAGTACTTC.

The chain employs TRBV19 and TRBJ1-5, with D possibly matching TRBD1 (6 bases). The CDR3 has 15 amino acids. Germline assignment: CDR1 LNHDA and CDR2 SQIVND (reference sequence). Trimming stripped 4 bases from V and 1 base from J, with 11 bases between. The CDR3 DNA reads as TGTGCCAGTAGTAGGGGGCTCCCAAGCAATCAGCCCCAGCATTTT. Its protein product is CASSRGLPSNQPQHF.

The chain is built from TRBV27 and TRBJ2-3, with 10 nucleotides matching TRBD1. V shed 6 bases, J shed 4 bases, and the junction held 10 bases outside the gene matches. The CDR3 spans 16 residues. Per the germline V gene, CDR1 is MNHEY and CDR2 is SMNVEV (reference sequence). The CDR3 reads CASRPRGQGVADTQYF. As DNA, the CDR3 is TGTGCCAGCAGGCCCCGCGGACAGGGGGTCGCAGATACGCAGTATTTT.

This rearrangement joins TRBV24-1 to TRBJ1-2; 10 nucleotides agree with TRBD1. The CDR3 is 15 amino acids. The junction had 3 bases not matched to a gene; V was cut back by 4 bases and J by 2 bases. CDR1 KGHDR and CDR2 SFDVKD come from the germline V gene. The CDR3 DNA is TGTGCCACCAGTGACCGGGGACAGGGGAACTATGGCTACACCTTC. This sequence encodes CATSDRGQGNYGYTF.

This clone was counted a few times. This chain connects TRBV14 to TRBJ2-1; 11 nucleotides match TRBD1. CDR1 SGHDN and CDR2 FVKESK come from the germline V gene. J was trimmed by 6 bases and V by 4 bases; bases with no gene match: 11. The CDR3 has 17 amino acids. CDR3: CASSLRRGTGGINEQFF. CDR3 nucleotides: TGTGCCAGCAGCCTCCGCAGGGGGACAGGGGGGATCAATGAGCAGTTCTTC.

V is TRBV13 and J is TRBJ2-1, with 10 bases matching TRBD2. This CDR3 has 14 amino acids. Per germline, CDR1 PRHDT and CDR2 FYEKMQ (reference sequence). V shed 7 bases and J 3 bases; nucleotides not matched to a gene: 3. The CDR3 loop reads CASTRLAGYNEQFF. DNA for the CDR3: TGTGCCAGCACTCGACTAGCGGGCTACAATGAGCAGTTCTTC.

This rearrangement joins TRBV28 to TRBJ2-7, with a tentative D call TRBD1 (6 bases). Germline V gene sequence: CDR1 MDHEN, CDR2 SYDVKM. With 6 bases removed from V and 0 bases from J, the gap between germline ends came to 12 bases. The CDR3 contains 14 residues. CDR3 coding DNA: TGTGCCAGCAGAGACAGGTCCTCCTCCTACGAGCAGTACTTC. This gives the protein CASRDRSSSYEQYF.

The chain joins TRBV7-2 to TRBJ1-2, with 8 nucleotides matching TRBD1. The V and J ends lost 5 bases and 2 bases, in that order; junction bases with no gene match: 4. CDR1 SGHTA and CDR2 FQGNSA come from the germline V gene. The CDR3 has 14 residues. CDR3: CASSHRTGNYGYTF. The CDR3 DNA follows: TGTGCCAGCAGCCATCGGACAGGGAACTATGGCTACACCTTC.

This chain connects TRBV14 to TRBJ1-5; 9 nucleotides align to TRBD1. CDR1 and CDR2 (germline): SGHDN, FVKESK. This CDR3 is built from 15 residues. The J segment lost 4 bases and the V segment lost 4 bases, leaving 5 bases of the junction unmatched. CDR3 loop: CASSRPGQGNQPQHF. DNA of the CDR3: TGTGCCAGCAGCCGACCGGGACAGGGTAATCAGCCCCAGCATTTT.

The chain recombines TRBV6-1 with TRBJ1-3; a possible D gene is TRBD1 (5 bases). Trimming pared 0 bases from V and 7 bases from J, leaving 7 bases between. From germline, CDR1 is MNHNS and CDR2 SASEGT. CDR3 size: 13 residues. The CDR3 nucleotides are TGTGCCAGCAGTGAAGCAAGGGGTAACACCATATATTTT. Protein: CASSEARGNTIYF.

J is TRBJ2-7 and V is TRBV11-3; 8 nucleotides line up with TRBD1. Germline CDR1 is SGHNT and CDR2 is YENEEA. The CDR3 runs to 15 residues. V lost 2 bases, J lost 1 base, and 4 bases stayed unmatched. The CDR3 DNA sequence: TGTGCCAGCAGCTTAAATGGACAGGGATCCTACGAGCAGTACTTC. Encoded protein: CASSLNGQGSYEQYF.